Sequencing of this T cell receptor (beta chain) was carried out in a study of blood T cell repertoires in COVID-19. Study as a whole: Samples representing acute and convalescent COVID-19 were sourced from the United States, Italy and Spain. The cDNA or gDNA used as material had been derived from T cells, B-cell-depleted T cells, or PBMCs.

V lost 8 bases, J lost 2 bases, and 9 bases lay in between. CDR1 is MNHNY, CDR2 SVGAGI, per germline (reference sequence). The CDR3 has 12 amino acids. Study processing details: Reference gene primer amplification yielded estimated nucleated cell counts. Using immunoSEQ multiplex PCR, the repertoire was profiled, and TCRdb retains in-frame clones only, with some absent. That table supplies the V and J calls and clone size; D and trimming were determined from the DNA. The sample holds approximately 290,000 clones, 75% to 90% seen once. The V call is TRBV6-6, the J call TRBJ2-5; maybe TRBD2 (6 bases). The sequenced sample consisted of peripheral blood. The sequence came from a young man with active or convalescent COVID-19. Here the CDR3 reads CASYSGQETQYF. The CDR3 bases are TGTGCCAGCTATAGCGGTCAAGAGACCCAGTACTTC.